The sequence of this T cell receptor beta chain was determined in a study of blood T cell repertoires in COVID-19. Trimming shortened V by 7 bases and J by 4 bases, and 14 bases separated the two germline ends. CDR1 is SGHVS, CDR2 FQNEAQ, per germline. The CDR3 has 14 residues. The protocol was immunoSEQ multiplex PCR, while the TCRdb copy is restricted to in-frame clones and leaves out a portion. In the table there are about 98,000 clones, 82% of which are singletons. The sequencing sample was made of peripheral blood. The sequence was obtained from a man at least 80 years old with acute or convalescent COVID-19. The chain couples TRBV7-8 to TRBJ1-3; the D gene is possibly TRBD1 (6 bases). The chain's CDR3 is CASTKRGIGNTIYF. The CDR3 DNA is TGTGCCAGCACCAAGAGGGGGATAGGAAACACCATATATTTT.